The present T cell receptor (beta chain) was sequenced within a study of tumor and adjacent non-tumor tissue in lung cancer. The template was RNA from unsorted bulk tissue. TCRbeta libraries were built with three rounds of nested PCR, modified from ARM-PCR. TCRdb independently ran MiXCR on the multiplex PCR reads; one entry per CDR3 protein. The profile shows 110,000 or so distinct CDR3 sequences, 75% of them singletons. Trimming took 5 bases from V and 3 from J, leaving 17 bases between them. This CDR3 contains 15 residues. The germline V gene has CDR1 PRHDT and CDR2 FYEKMQ (reference sequence). The chain links TRBV13 to TRBJ2-7; the D gene could be TRBD1 or TRBD2 (6 bases each). Material for sequencing was lung tumor tissue. The sequence came from a woman aged 55 to 70 with non-small cell lung cancer. The CDR3 here is CASSEVQGGSYEQYF. Here the CDR3 DNA reads TGTGCCAGCAGCGAAGTACAGGGAGGTAGCTACGAGCAGTACTTC.